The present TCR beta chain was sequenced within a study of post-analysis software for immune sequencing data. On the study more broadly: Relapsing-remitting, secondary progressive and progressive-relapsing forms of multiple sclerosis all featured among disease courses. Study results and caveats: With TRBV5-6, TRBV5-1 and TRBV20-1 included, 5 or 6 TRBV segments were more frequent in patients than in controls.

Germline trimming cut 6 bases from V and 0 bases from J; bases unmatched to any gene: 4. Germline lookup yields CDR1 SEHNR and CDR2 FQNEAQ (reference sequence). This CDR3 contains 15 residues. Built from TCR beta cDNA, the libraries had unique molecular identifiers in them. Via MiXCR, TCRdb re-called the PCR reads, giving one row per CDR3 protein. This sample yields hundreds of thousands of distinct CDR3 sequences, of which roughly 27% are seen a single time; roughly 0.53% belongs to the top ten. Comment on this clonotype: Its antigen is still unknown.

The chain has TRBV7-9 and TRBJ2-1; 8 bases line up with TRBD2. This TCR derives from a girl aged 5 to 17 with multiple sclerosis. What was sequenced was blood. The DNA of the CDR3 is TGTGCCAGCAGATTTAGCGGGGCCTCCTACAATGAGCAGTTCTTC. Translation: CASRFSGASYNEQFF.